The source of this T cell receptor (beta chain) is a study of T-cell reconstitution after alpha-beta-depleted transplantation in children. Trimming took 0 bases from V and 0 from J, leaving 12 bases between them. The CDR3 spans 16 residues. CDR1 and CDR2 from the germline V gene are DFQATT and SNEGSKA (reference sequence). This clonotype has a count of ten or more. Its cognate antigen is unknown. The library targeted TCRbeta and was prepared with unique molecular identifiers. Each CDR3 protein is one row after TCRdb ran MiXCR on the PCR reads. The sample lists around 250,000 distinct CDR3 sequences; roughly 7.7% were seen once. General study results and limits: At the one-year point after transplant, T-cell counts and TCRbeta diversity were found to come mostly from T cells that had been newly produced. After transplant, at about two months, alpha-beta T cells were reportedly derived from several hundred expanded graft clones. The high TCRbeta diversity at day 60 in some patients came from surviving recipient T cells and thymic progenitors.

The specimen comprised PBMCs, mostly from graft donor cells, sampled 180 days after TCRalphabeta/CD19-depleted stem cell transplant. This clonotype originated in a male patient younger than 18 who had a stem cell transplant for acute lymphoblastic leukemia, so the T cells may come from the graft donor. V gene TRBV20-1 combines with J gene TRBJ1-5; D possibly corresponds to TRBD1 (5 bases). The CDR3, as DNA: TGCAGTGCTAGAGATATAGGGGCAAATAGCAATCAGCCCCAGCATTTT. Translation: CSARDIGANSNQPQHF.